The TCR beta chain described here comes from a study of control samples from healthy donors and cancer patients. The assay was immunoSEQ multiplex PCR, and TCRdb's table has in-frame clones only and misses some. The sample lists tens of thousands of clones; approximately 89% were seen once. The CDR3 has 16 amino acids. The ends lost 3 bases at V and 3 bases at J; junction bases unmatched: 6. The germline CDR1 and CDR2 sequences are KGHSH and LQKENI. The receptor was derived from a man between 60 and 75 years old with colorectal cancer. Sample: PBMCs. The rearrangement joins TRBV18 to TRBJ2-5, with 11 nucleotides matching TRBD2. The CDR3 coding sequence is TGTGCCAGCTCACCCTTAGCGGGGGGGCTGGAAGAGACCCAGTACTTC. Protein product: CASSPLAGGLEETQYF.